Below, 24 T cell receptor beta chains from the same sample are listed, as sequenced in a study of blood T cell repertoires in COVID-19. The protocol was immunoSEQ multiplex PCR, while the TCRdb copy is restricted to in-frame clones and leaves out a portion. The sample records 150,000 to 200,000 clones, over 80% being singletons. What was sequenced was peripheral blood. The origin of the receptors is a woman aged 25-40 years with acute or convalescent COVID-19.

The CDR3 nucleotides are TGTGCCAGCAGTTCCGACGGAGGTCTTGCCATCGGGCAGTACTTC. It specifies CASSSDGGLAIGQYF. The genes are TRBV28 and TRBJ2-7; weak D call: TRBD2 (5 bases). Deletions cut 4 bases from V and 9 bases from J, with 22 bases between. The CDR3 extends over 15 amino acids. Germline lookup yields CDR1 MDHEN and CDR2 SYDVKM.

This chain joins TRBV28 and TRBJ1-2; D gene ambiguous. V was pared by 5 bases and J by 4 bases, with 23 bases between. Germline V gives CDR1 MDHEN, CDR2 SYDVKM. The CDR3 runs 17 residues. The CDR3 reads CASSPPGRHLAGYGYTF. The CDR3 DNA follows: TGTGCCAGCAGTCCCCCCGGGCGACACCTCGCGGGCTATGGCTACACCTTC.

This clone was seen a handful of times. The chain is built from TRBV3-1 (or the pseudogene TRBV3-2) and TRBJ2-5, with D maybe TRBD2 (5 bases). The CDR3 is made up of 14 amino acids. V was clipped by 0 bases and J by 9 bases, with 14 bases between them. CDR1 LGHDT and CDR2 YNNKEL come from the germline V gene (reference sequence). The CDR3, as DNA: TGTGCCAGCAGCCAAGATCTGACAAGAGCGGCCCAGTACTTC. Translating it yields CASSQDLTRAAQYF.

The J gene is TRBJ2-2, the V gene TRBV6-5; 10 positions match TRBD1. Per germline, CDR1 MNHEY and CDR2 SVGAGI. The CDR3 has 14 amino acids. V gave up 6 bases and J gave up 5 bases; unmatched junction bases: 3. The CDR3 region is CASSRDRGTGELFF. DNA for the CDR3: TGTGCCAGCAGCCGGGACAGGGGAACCGGGGAGCTGTTTTTT.

This chain joins TRBV7-8 and TRBJ2-2; TRBD2 matches 9 bases. This CDR3 is built from 18 residues. V was clipped by 5 bases and J by 1 base; unmatched bases: 11. Germline V gene data show CDR1 as SGHVS and CDR2 as FQNEAQ. The CDR3 bases are TGTGCCAGCAGCAACCTTCCGGGACTAGCTCGGAACACCGGGGAGCTGTTTTTT. It specifies CASSNLPGLARNTGELFF.

CDR3 sequence reads: CASSRRDTSVPQHF. CDR3 nucleotides: TGTGCCAGTAGTCGCAGGGACACATCGGTGCCCCAGCATTTT. The rearrangement joins TRBV19 to TRBJ1-5, with D maybe TRBD1 (6 bases). The CDR3 sequence is 14 residues long. Trimming cost V 5 bases and J 9 bases, with 17 bases left between them. Germline lookup yields CDR1 LNHDA and CDR2 SQIVND (reference sequence).

V usage is TRBV9 and J usage is TRBJ1-1; D gene ambiguous. CDR1 is SGDLS and CDR2 is YYNGEE in the germline V gene. The CDR3 extends over 13 amino acids. Deletions cut 5 bases from V and 4 bases from J, with 12 bases between. In DNA form, the CDR3 reads TGTGCCAGCAGTCCGGGAAGGTCCACTGAAGCTTTCTTT. Its translation: CASSPGRSTEAFF.

The chain links TRBV28 to TRBJ2-6; 7 bases match TRBD1. With V trimmed by 6 bases and J by 2 bases, 13 bases remained unmatched. This CDR3 has 18 amino acids. Germline V lookup: CDR1 MDHEN, CDR2 SYDVKM. For the CDR3, the DNA is TGTGCCAGCAGCCCGGCTCCCTTTGGACAGGCTGGGGCCAACGTCCTGACTTTC. Translated, it gives CASSPAPFGQAGANVLTF.

A single count supports this clone. The CDR3 spells CASSNRGRENIQYF. CDR3 DNA: TGTGCCAGCAGCAACAGGGGGCGGGAAAACATTCAGTACTTC. V and J are TRBV11-2 and TRBJ2-4; 9 positions agree with TRBD1. This CDR3 has 14 amino acids. The germline gives CDR1 SGHAT, CDR2 FQNNGV. V lost 5 bases to trimming and J lost 5 bases; unmatched junction nucleotides: 4.

This chain connects TRBV2 to TRBJ2-3, with D perhaps matching TRBD2 (5 bases). Germline V lookup: CDR1 SNHLY, CDR2 FYNNEI. V gave up 7 bases and J gave up 5 bases, with 19 bases separating them. The CDR3 contains 15 residues. The CDR3 sequence: CASTTDEGTGDTQYF. The CDR3 bases are TGTGCCAGCACCACTGATGAGGGTACGGGAGATACGCAGTATTTT.

The chain recombines TRBV3-1 (or the pseudogene TRBV3-2) with TRBJ1-2, with 7 nucleotides matching TRBD1. The germline V gene encodes CDR1 LGHDT and CDR2 YNNKEL (reference sequence). V lost 1 base and J lost 5; bases outside the gene matches: 1. The CDR3 is 13 residues long. CDR3 in DNA: TGTGCCAGCAGCCAAGGGGGACAGTATGGCTACACCTTC. Translating gives CASSQGGQYGYTF.

This chain connects TRBV5-1 to TRBJ2-1, with TRBD1 identical over 11 bases. Germline CDR1 reads SGHRS; CDR2 reads YFSETQ. CDR3 length: 13 residues. Trimming cost V 3 bases and J 9 bases; bases outside gene matches: 2. This CDR3 is CASSYGQGAEQFF. In DNA form, the CDR3 reads TGCGCCAGCAGCTATGGACAGGGGGCTGAGCAGTTCTTC.

This sequence joins TRBV19 and TRBJ2-1; TRBD2 aligns across 10 bases. The CDR3 consists of 15 residues. Germline CDR1 LNHDA, CDR2 SQIVND (reference sequence). The V and J ends lost 3 bases and 6 bases, in that order; junction bases with no gene match: 5. The CDR3 region is CASSIPLAGVNEQFF. Written as DNA, the CDR3 is TGTGCCAGTAGTATTCCCCTAGCGGGAGTCAATGAGCAGTTCTTC.

The V and J genes are TRBV5-1 and TRBJ1-3, with 7 bases that match TRBD1. Germline V lookup: CDR1 SGHRS, CDR2 YFSETQ. The CDR3 consists of 14 residues. J was trimmed by 4 bases and V by 4 bases; bases with no gene match: 5. CDR3 amino acids: CASSDRVGGNTIYF. The DNA for the CDR3 is TGCGCCAGCAGCGACAGGGTCGGAGGAAACACCATATATTTT.

Only one count was recorded for this clone. This chain uses TRBV28 with TRBJ2-3; the match to TRBD2 covers 15 bases. There are 20 residues in the CDR3. The ends lost 5 bases at V and 2 bases at J; junction bases unmatched: 14. CDR1 MDHEN and CDR2 SYDVKM come from the germline V gene. This CDR3 is CASSPPAPGLAGGLTDTQYF. The CDR3, as DNA: TGTGCCAGCAGTCCACCCGCGCCGGGACTAGCGGGGGGTCTCACAGATACGCAGTATTTT.

The rearrangement links TRBV6-5 to TRBJ2-1, with 13 bases that match TRBD2. V was clipped by 4 bases and J by 5 bases; unmatched bases: 5. CDR3 length: 16 residues. Germline CDR1 and CDR2: MNHEY and SVGAGI. CDR3 protein: CASSSGLAGFNNEQFF. The CDR3 DNA follows: TGTGCCAGCAGTTCGGGACTAGCGGGGTTCAACAATGAGCAGTTCTTC.

The chain recombines TRBV4-3 with TRBJ2-2; D remains ambiguous. CDR3 size: 14 residues. Germline CDR1 LGHNA, CDR2 YSLEER. V was cut by 3 bases and J by 4 bases, with 9 bases left in between. CDR3 sequence: CASSHLTGTGELFF. DNA of the CDR3: TGCGCCAGCAGCCATTTGACGGGCACCGGGGAGCTGTTTTTT.

This clone was detected once. V gene TRBV5-1 combines with J gene TRBJ2-1; no reliable D call. With 0 bases removed from V and 6 bases from J, the gap between germline ends came to 4 bases. The germline V gene encodes CDR1 SGHRS and CDR2 YFSETQ. The CDR3 has 12 amino acids. CDR3 loop: CASSLGGNEQFF. As DNA, the CDR3 is TGCGCCAGCAGCTTGGGCGGCAATGAGCAGTTCTTC. Based on the CDR3 plus reference TRBV5-1 and TRBJ2-1, the full variable domain is KAGVTQTPRYLIKTRGQQVTLSCSPISGHRSVSWYQQTPGQGLQFLFEYFSETQRNKGNFPGRFSGRQFSNSRSEMNVSTLELGDSALYLCASSLGGNEQFFGPGTRLTVL.

The chain links TRBV28 to TRBJ1-2, with TRBD1 identical over 9 bases. The CDR3 length is 15 residues. Trimming at V came to 2 bases and at J to 8 bases, leaving 9 bases not matched to a gene. Germline CDR1 reads MDHEN; CDR2 reads SYDVKM. The CDR3 coding sequence is TGTGCCAGCAGTTTAGGGGACGGGACAGGGCGCGGCTACACCTTC. Encoded protein: CASSLGDGTGRGYTF.

The chain couples TRBV5-6 to TRBJ1-3; 9 nucleotides match TRBD1. Germline CDR1 and CDR2: SGHDT and YYEEEE. This CDR3 is 16 amino acids long. The V and J ends lost 3 bases and 4 bases, in that order; junction bases with no gene match: 8. The CDR3: CASSWGQGISGNTIYF. CDR3 coding DNA: TGTGCCAGCAGCTGGGGACAGGGTATCTCCGGAAACACCATATATTTT.

The chain carries TRBV5-4 and TRBJ2-7; tentative D call: TRBD2 (6 bases). There are 14 residues in the CDR3. CDR1 is SGHNT and CDR2 is YYREEE in the germline V gene (reference sequence). Trimming took 0 bases from V and 5 from J, leaving 12 bases between them. CDR3 in amino acids: CASSLELAGHEQYF. CDR3 coding DNA: TGTGCCAGCAGCTTGGAACTAGCTGGCCACGAGCAGTACTTC.

This clone was counted between two and nine times. The chain combines TRBV5-5 with TRBJ2-3; no firm D call. The V end was cut by 1 base, the J end by 6 bases, with 9 bases between. Germline loops: CDR1 SGHKS, CDR2 YYEKEE (reference sequence). The CDR3 covers 13 residues. The CDR3 is CASSLQLRDTQYF. The CDR3 bases are TGTGCCAGCAGCTTGCAGCTCAGGGATACGCAGTATTTT.

V gene TRBV9 combines with J gene TRBJ2-3; 8 bases align to TRBD2. Per the germline V gene, CDR1 is SGDLS and CDR2 is YYNGEE. This CDR3 region has 16 residues. Trimming cost V 0 bases and J 2 bases; bases outside gene matches: 5. CDR3 DNA sequence: TGTGCCAGCAGCGTAGGCGATAGCGGGGCCACAGATACGCAGTATTTT. Protein: CASSVGDSGATDTQYF.

The chain employs TRBV28 and TRBJ2-7; D ambiguous. The germline CDR1 and CDR2 sequences are MDHEN and SYDVKM. V was cut by 3 bases and J by 0 bases, with 6 bases left in between. The CDR3 contains 13 residues. For the CDR3, the DNA is TGTGCCAGCAGTTTTCCTGTCTCCTACGAGCAGTACTTC. The encoded protein is CASSFPVSYEQYF.